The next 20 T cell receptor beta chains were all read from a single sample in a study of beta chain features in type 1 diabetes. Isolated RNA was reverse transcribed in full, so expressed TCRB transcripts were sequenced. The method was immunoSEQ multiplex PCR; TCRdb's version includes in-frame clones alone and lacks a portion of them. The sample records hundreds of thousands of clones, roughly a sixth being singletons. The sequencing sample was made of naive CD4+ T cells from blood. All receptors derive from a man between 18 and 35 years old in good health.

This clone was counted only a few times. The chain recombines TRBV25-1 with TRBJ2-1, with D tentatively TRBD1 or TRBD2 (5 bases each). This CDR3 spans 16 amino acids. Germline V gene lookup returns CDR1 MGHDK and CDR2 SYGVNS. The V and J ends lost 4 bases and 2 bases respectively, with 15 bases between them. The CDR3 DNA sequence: TGTGCCAGCAGTGGCCACCCCGGGACCACCTACAATGAGCAGTTCTTC. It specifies CASSGHPGTTYNEQFF.

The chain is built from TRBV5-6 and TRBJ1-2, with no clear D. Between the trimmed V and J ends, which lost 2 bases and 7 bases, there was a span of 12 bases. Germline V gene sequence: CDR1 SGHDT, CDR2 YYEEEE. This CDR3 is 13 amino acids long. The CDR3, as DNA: TGTGCCAGCAGCTTCGCGGGCTACGGTGGCTACACCTTC. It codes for CASSFAGYGGYTF.

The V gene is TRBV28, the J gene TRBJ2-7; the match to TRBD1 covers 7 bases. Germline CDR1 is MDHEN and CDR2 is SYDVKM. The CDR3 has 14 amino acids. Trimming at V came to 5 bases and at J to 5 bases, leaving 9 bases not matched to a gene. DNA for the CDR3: TGTGCCAGCAGTGTCGGGACAGTTCTGGACGAGCAGTACTTC. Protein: CASSVGTVLDEQYF.

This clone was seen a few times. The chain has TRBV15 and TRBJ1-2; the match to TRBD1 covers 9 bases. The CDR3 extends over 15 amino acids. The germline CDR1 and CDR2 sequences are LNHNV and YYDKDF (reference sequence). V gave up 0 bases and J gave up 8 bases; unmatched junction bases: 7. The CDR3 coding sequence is TGTGCCACCAGCAGAGATCGGGACAGGGCCTTCGGCTACACCTTC. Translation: CATSRDRDRAFGYTF.

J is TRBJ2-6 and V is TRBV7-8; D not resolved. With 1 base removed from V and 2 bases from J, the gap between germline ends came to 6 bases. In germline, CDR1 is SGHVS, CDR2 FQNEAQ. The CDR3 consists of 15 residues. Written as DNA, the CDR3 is TGTGCCAGCAGCTTAGTGCATACTGGGGCCAACGTCCTGACTTTC. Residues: CASSLVHTGANVLTF.

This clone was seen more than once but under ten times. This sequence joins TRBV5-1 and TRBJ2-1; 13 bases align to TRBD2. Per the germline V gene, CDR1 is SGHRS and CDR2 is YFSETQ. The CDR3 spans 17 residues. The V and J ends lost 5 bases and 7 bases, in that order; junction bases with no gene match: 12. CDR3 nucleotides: TGCGCCAGCAGGCGGACTAGCGGGAGCCTTAGTGGGAATGAGCAGTTCTTC. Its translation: CASRRTSGSLSGNEQFF.

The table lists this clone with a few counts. The CDR3 loop reads CAMRTEANTGELFF. DNA for the CDR3: TGTGCCATGAGGACAGAGGCGAACACCGGGGAGCTGTTTTTT. The chain carries TRBV7-9 and TRBJ2-2, with D perhaps matching TRBD1 (6 bases). There are 14 residues in the CDR3. Germline CDR1 and CDR2: SEHNR and FQNEAQ (reference sequence). The V end was cut by 10 bases, the J end by 0 bases, with 12 bases between.

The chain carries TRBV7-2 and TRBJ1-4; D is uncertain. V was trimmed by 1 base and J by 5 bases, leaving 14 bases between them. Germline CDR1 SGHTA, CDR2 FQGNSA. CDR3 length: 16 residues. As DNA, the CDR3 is TGTGCCAGCAGCTTAGGCCGAGTTGGAGTCAATGAAAAACTGTTTTTT. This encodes CASSLGRVGVNEKLFF. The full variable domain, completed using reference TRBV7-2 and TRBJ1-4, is GAGVSQSPSNKVTEKGKDVELRCDPISGHTALYWYRQSLGQGLEFLIYFQGNSAPDKSGLPSDRFSAERTGGSVSTLTIQRTQQEDSAVYLCASSLGRVGVNEKLFFGSGTQLSVL.

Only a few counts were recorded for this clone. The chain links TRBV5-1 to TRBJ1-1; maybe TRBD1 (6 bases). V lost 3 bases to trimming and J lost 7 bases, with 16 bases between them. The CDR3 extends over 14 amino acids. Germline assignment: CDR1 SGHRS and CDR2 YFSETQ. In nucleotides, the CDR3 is TGCGCCAGCAGCTGGCCGGGTGCGGACAGTGAAGCTTTCTTT. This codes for CASSWPGADSEAFF.

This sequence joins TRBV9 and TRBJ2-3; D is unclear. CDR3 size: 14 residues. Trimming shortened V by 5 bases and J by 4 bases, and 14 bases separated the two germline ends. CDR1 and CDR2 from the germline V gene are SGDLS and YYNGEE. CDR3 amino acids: CASSIRSGSDTQYF. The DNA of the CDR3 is TGTGCCAGCAGTATTCGGTCTGGTTCAGATACGCAGTATTTT.

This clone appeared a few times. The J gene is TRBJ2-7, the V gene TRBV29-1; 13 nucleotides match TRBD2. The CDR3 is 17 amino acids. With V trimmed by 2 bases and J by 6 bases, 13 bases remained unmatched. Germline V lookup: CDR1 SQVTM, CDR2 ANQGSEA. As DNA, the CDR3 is TGCAGCGTTGAATTCGGGGCAGGGGGACTAGCGGGAAGCGAGCAGTACTTC. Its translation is CSVEFGAGGLAGSEQYF.

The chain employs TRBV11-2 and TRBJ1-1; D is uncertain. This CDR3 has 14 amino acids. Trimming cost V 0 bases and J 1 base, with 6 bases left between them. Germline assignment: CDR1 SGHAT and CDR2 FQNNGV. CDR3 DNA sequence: TGTGCCAGCAGCTTAGAACCACGGAACACTGAAGCTTTCTTT. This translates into CASSLEPRNTEAFF.

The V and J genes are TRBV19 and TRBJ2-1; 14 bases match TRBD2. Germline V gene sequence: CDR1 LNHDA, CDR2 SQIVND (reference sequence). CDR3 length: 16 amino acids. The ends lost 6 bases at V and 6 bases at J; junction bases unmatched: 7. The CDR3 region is CASRHTGTSGSNEQFF. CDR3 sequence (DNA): TGTGCCAGTAGGCACACTGGGACTAGCGGGAGCAATGAGCAGTTCTTC.

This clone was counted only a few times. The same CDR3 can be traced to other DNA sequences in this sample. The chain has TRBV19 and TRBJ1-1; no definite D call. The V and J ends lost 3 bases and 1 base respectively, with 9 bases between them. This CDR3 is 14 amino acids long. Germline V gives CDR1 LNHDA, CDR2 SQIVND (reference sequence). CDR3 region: CASSIRGRNTEAFF. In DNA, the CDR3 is TGTGCCAGTAGTATCCGCGGCAGGAACACTGAAGCTTTCTTT.

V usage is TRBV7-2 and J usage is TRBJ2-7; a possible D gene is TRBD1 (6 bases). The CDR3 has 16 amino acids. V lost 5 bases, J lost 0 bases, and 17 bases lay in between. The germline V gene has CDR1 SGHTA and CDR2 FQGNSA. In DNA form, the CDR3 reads TGTGCCAGCAGCAAGGGACACCTTTTCTACTCCTACGAGCAGTACTTC. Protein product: CASSKGHLFYSYEQYF.

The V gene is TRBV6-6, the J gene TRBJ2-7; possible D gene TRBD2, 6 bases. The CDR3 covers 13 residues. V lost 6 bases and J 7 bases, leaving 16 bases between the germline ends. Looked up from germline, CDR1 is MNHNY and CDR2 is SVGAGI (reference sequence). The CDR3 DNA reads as TGTGCCAGCAGAACCGGGACTTTGGGGGAGCAGTACTTC. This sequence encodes CASRTGTLGEQYF.

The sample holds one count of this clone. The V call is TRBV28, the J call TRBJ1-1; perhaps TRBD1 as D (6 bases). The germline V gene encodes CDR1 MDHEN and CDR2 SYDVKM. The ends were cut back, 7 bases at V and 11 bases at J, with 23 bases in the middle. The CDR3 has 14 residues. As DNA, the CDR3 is TGTGCCAGCACGATTGAGGGGGGACATCGTGCTGCTTTCTTT. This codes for CASTIEGGHRAAFF.

CDR3 bases: TGTGCCAGCTCACCCGGGGGACCGAACACCGGGGAGCTGTTTTTT. Its protein product is CASSPGGPNTGELFF. This chain joins TRBV18 and TRBJ2-2; D is perhaps TRBD2 (6 bases). Germline V gene data show CDR1 as KGHSH and CDR2 as LQKENI. Trimming took off 3 bases at V and 0 bases at J, with 8 bases between the two ends. This CDR3 region has 15 residues.

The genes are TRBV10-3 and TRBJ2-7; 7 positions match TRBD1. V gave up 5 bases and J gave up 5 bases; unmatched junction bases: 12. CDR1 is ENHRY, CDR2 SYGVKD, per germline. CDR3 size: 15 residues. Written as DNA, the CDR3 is TGTGCCATCAGTAAATACCGGGACAGTGCGGACGAGCAGTACTTC. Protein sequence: CAISKYRDSADEQYF.

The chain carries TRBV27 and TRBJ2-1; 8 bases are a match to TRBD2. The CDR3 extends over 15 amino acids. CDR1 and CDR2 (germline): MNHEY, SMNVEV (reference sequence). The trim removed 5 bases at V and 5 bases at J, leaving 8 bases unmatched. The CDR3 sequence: CASSAGGAGDNEQFF. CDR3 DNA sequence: TGTGCCAGCAGTGCGGGGGGTGCAGGGGACAATGAGCAGTTCTTC.